This TCR beta chain appears in the sequencing data of a study of blood T cell repertoires in COVID-19. Study-wide context: The origin of the acute and convalescent COVID-19 samples was the United States, Italy and Spain. Nucleic acid was either cDNA or gDNA, and it came from T cells, B-cell-depleted T cells, or PBMCs.

Authors' data handling: Scientists estimated how many nucleated cells there were by amplifying reference gene primers. Measured with immunoSEQ multiplex PCR; TCRdb has only the in-frame clones, and not every one. Clone size and V and J calls were adopted from that table, with D and trimming inferred from the DNA. This sample has about 100,000 clones, with roughly 90% found just once. The CDR3 is 11 residues long. V lost 2 bases and J 7 bases, leaving 6 bases between the germline ends. The germline CDR1 and CDR2 sequences are SGHDN and FVKESK. The sequenced sample consisted of peripheral blood. This chain joins TRBV14 and TRBJ2-7; D remains ambiguous. The source of this sequence is a man aged 40-55 years with active or convalescent COVID-19. As DNA, the CDR3 is TGTGCCAGCAGCCAATATCTGGAGCAGTACTTC. Protein sequence: CASSQYLEQYF.